This is a list of T cell receptor beta chains from one sample in a study of immune evolution from preneoplasia to lung adenocarcinoma. The assay was immunoSEQ multiplex PCR, and TCRdb's table has in-frame clones only and misses some. The sample includes 5,000 to 7,000 clones, approximately 80% seen only once; the top ten take under 7%. Specimen: FFPE adjacent normal lung tissue. Receptors were obtained from a donor at least 70 years old with lung adenocarcinoma. CDR3s include the opening cysteine and the closing phenylalanine or tryptophan. A D gene is named only where the DNA matches it firmly. Clone size is shown for a subset of rows, as once, few, many or a class of expanded clone.

V gene	D gene	J gene	clone size	CDR3 DNA	CDR3 protein
TRBV10-1	TRBD2	TRBJ2-3	once	TGCGCCAGCAGTGCCACCCCGACGGGAGGACGGGATACGCAGTATTTT	CASSATPTGGRDTQYF
TRBV11-3	NA	TRBJ2-1	NA	TGTGCCAGCAGCTTAGGTTCGGCGGAACCTGCGCAGTTCTTC	CASSLGSAEPAQFF
TRBV7-8	NA	TRBJ1-4	NA	TGTGCCAGCAGCGGGACGTCTCTTAATGAAAAACTGTTTTTT	CASSGTSLNEKLFF
TRBV7-9	NA	TRBJ2-1	NA	TGTGCCAGCAGCGCCTCCGAGGCAGGTGAGCAGTTCTTC	CASSASEAGEQFF
TRBV6-5	NA	TRBJ2-7	NA	TGTGCCAGCAGTTACGGAGGGGCTTCCTCCTACGAGCAGTACTTC	CASSYGGASSYEQYF
TRBV11-1	NA	TRBJ2-2	NA	TGTGCCAGCAGCTTAGTCGAAGACGGGGAGCTGTTTTTT	CASSLVEDGELFF
TRBV4-1	NA	TRBJ2-7	NA	TGCGCCAGCAGCCACCTGAACCAGGTCGGGGAGCAGTACTTC	CASSHLNQVGEQYF
TRBV30	TRBD1	TRBJ1-3	NA	TGTGCCTGGAGTCAGGGACAGAGCTCTGGAAACACCATATATTTT	CAWSQGQSSGNTIYF
TRBV7-2	TRBD2	TRBJ2-1	NA	TGTGCCAGCAGCTTGAGCGGGAGCTCCTACAATGAGCAGTTCTTC	CASSLSGSSYNEQFF
TRBV6-5	NA	TRBJ1-2	NA	TGTGCCAGCAGTCTCTACCAAGGGACACTCGATGGCTACACCTTC	CASSLYQGTLDGYTF
TRBV10-3	TRBD1	TRBJ2-7	NA	TGTGCCATCAGCCGGGCGGGACAGGAGTCGGACGAGCAGTACTTC	CAISRAGQESDEQYF
TRBV7-2	TRBD1	TRBJ1-5	NA	TGTGCCAGCAGCTTAGACCCGGACAGGAGTGGCAATCAGCCCCAGCATTTT	CASSLDPDRSGNQPQHF
TRBV27	NA	TRBJ1-2	NA	TGTGCCAGCAGTTTATTTTCTTCCGACAGCTATGGCTACACCTTC	CASSLFSSDSYGYTF
TRBV5-4	NA	TRBJ2-1	large	TGTGCCAGCAGCTTGGGGGGATGGGACAATGAGCAGTTCTTC	CASSLGGWDNEQFF
TRBV7-9	NA	TRBJ1-1	NA	TGTGCCAGCAGCTTAGTGGCGAACACTGAAGCTTTCTTT	CASSLVANTEAFF
TRBV7-3	NA	TRBJ2-1	NA	TGTGCCAGCAGCGAGGGGGGCGAGCAGTTCTTC	CASSEGGEQFF
TRBV7-3	NA	TRBJ2-5	NA	TGTGCCAGCAGCTTTTCCCAGCTGGAGACCCAGTACTTC	CASSFSQLETQYF